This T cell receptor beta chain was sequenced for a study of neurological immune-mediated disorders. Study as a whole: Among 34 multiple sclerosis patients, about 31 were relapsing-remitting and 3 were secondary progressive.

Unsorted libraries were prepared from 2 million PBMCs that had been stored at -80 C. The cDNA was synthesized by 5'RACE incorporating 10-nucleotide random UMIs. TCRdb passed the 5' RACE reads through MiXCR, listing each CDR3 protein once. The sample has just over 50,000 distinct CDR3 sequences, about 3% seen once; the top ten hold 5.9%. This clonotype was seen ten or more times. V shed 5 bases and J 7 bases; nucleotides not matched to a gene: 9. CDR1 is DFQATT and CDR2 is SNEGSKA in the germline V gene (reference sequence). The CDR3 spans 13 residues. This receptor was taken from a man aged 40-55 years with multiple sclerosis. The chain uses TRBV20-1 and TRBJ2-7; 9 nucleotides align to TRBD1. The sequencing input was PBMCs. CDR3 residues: CSAWEDRGTEQYF. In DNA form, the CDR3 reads TGCAGTGCTTGGGAGGACAGGGGTACGGAGCAGTACTTC.